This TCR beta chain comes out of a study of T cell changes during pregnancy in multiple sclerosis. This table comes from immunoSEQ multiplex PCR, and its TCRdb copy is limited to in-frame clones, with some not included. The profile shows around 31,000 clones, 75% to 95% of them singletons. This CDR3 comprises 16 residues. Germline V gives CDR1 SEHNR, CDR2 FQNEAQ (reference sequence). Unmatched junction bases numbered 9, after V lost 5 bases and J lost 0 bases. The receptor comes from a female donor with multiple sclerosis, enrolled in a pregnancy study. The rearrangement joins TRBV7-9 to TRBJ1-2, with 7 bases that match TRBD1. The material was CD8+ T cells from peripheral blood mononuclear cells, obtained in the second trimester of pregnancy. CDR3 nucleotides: TGTGCCAGCAGCCTGGGACAGTCGACCGCTAACTATGGCTACACCTTC. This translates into CASSLGQSTANYGYTF.